The source of this T cell receptor (beta chain) is a study of blood T cell repertoires in COVID-19 (dated by TCRdb to the early 2020s). About the study as a whole: The collaborator samples originated in the United States, Italy and Spain and spanned the acute and convalescent phases of COVID-19. The material from the prospective study consisted of cDNA or gDNA derived from T cells, B-cell-depleted T cells, or PBMCs. Deeply sampled blood TCRbeta repertoires from subjects exposed to, actively infected with, or recovered from COVID-19 were included in the dataset. A freely available public database, intended as a resource for researchers studying the immune response to SARS-CoV-2, is where the repertoires were released. The samples were drawn from two sources: the first 160 participants of the ongoing ImmuneRACE study, and over 1,000 subjects contributed by 6 global collaborators. Nearly every sample came with metadata listing a de-identified subject ID, COVID-19 status, age in years and sex. Where available, HLA class I and class II types were obtained from metadata supplied by the sample provider rather than from assay-based typing. General study outcomes and caveats: Clinical and demographic metadata were provided uncurated, with the amount varying by source and participant.

The CDR3 measures 17 amino acids from cysteine to phenylalanine. Only CDR3 DNA remains: 51 bases, in frame from the first base. V lost 5 bases and J lost 2 bases; the stretch between them is 20 bases long. For CDR1 and CDR2, the germline V gene (reference sequence) lists MNHEY and SMNVEV. Each collaborating institution followed its own protocols to collect whole blood in K2EDTA tubes. For TCRbeta analysis, collaborator samples were shipped as frozen whole blood, as isolated PBMCs, or as DNA extracted from either sample type. TCRbeta CDR3 regions were amplified from genomic DNA by means of the immunoSEQ Assay, a bias-controlled multiplex PCR. Turning to the authors' computational methods: The number of nucleated cells in each sample was estimated from the amplification of reference gene primers within the assay. Sequence reads were collapsed and filtered to measure the absolute abundance of every unique TCRbeta CDR3 rearrangement. For each sample, productive Simpson clonality was calculated as the square root of Simpson's diversity index across productive rearrangements. TCRdb obtained this table from immuneACCESS and retained in-frame rearrangements with V and J assigned. These tables miss some clones; where compared with another copy, unresolved V genes account for less than half of the shortfall, and the remainder is unexplained. The V and J calls and clone size come from that table; D and trimming were worked out from the DNA. This sample holds tens of thousands of clones; around 80% were observed only once. Jointly, the top ten make up about 13% of the sample.

As regards this clone: Its antigen target is currently unknown. Base qualities are missing; no much larger clone stands one base away.

The rearrangement combines TRBV27 with TRBJ2-3, with TRBD1 as a weak D call on 6 bases. The sequence was obtained from a woman of 80 years or more with acute or convalescent COVID-19. Sequencing was done on a sample of peripheral blood. The DNA is as follows: TGTGCCAGCAGTGATCGAAAGTCAGGGGATATCACAGATACGCAGTATTTT. It is translated as CASSDRKSGDITDTQYF.